This T cell receptor (beta chain) originates from a study of blood T cell repertoires in COVID-19. Study in general: The study drew acute and convalescent COVID-19 samples from the United States, Italy and Spain.

Original handling: Quantification of nucleated cells was approximated via reference gene primer amplification. TCRdb's table, derived via immunoSEQ multiplex PCR, lists solely in-frame clones and lacks some. The V and J calls and clone size are taken from that table; D and trimming were inferred from the DNA. Altogether some 170,000 clones are present, around 80% being singletons, with the ten largest covering 13% to 15%. The germline V gene encodes CDR1 MGHRA and CDR2 YSYEKL. Losses at the gene ends were 2 bases for V and 2 bases for J; bases not matched to a gene: 17. The CDR3 is 20 amino acids. Grouping used clinical history reported by participants in a survey and questionnaire.

This chain uses TRBV4-1 with TRBJ1-5; 8 nucleotides agree with TRBD1. The sequenced material came from PBMCs or T cells enriched from blood (not recorded which). The receptor's source is a man aged 45-60 years who had recovered from COVID-19. In nucleotides, the CDR3 is TGCGCCAGCAGCCAACTCTTCAACTTTGGACAGGGCGTGGGCAATCAGCCCCAGCATTTT. Amino acid sequence: CASSQLFNFGQGVGNQPQHF.